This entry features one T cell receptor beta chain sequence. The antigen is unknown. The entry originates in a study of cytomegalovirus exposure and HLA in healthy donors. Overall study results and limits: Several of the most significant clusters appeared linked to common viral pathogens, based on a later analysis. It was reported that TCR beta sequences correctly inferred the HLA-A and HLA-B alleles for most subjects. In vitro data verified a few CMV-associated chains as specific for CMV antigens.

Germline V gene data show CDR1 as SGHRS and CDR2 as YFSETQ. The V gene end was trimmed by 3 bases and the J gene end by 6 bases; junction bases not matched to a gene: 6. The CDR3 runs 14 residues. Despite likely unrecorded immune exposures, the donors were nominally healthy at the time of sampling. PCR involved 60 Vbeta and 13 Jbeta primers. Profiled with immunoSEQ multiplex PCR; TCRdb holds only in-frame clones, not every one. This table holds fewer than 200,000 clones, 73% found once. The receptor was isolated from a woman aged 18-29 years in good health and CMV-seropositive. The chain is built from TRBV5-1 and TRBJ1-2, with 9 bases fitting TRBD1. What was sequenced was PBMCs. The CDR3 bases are TGCGCCAGCAGCTACGCACAGGGGGCTGATGGCTACACCTTC. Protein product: CASSYAQGADGYTF. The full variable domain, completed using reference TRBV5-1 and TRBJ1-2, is KAGVTQTPRYLIKTRGQQVTLSCSPISGHRSVSWYQQTPGQGLQFLFEYFSETQRNKGNFPGRFSGRQFSNSRSEMNVSTLELGDSALYLCASSYAQGADGYTFGSGTRLTVV.